The rows below give T cell receptor beta chains drawn from one sample of a study of tumor-infiltrating lymphocytes in primary liver carcinoma. MiXCR, run by TCRdb on the multiplex PCR reads, gives a single entry per CDR3 protein. The data show approximately 340,000 distinct CDR3 sequences, 65% seen once. Sequenced input: peripheral blood. The source is a man in his forties or fifties with primary liver carcinoma and hepatitis B virus infection. The CDR3 runs from the conserved cysteine through the conserved F or W. Fields, in order: V gene, D gene, J gene, clone size, CDR3 protein, CDR3 DNA. D genes are given only for firm matches. Rows give clone size only sometimes, using once, few, many, or a class for an expanded clone.

V: TRBV11-2; D: .; J: TRBJ2-1; size: .; CDR3: CASSLADSSSYSEQFF; DNA: TGTGCCAGTAGCTTAGCGGACTCAAGCTCCTACAGTGAGCAGTTCTTC
V: TRBV11-3; D: .; J: TRBJ1-1; size: .; CDR3: CARSASRSTEAFF; DNA: TGTGCCAGAAGCGCGTCCCGAAGCACCGAAGCTTTCTTT
V: TRBV28; D: TRBD2; J: TRBJ2-7; size: few; CDR3: CASSTSSGRASYEQYF; DNA: TGTGCCAGCAGCACCTCTAGCGGGAGGGCCTCCTACGAGCAGTACTTC
V: TRBV6-2/TRBV6-3; D: .; J: TRBJ1-1; size: .; CDR3: CASRTGTEALF; DNA: TGTGCCAGCAGGACGGGCACTGAAGCTCTCTTT
V: TRBV11-2; D: .; J: TRBJ2-7; size: .; CDR3: CASSLGHSSYKKYF; DNA: TGTGCCAGCAGCTTAGGTCACAGTTCGTACAAGAAGTACTTC
V: TRBV11-1; D: .; J: TRBJ1-2; size: once; CDR3: CASSLESDSVNYAYIF; DNA: TGTGCCAGCAGCTTAGAATCCGACAGCGTTAACTATGCCTACATCTTC
V: TRBV10-1; D: .; J: TRBJ2-1; size: many; CDR3: CASSESAPYNEQFF; DNA: TGCGCCAGCAGTGAGTCGGCCCCTTACAATGAGCAGTTCTTC
V: TRBV5-1; D: .; J: TRBJ2-6; size: few; CDR3: CASSLAFRAGANVLTF; DNA: TGCGCCAGCAGCTTGGCCTTCAGGGCTGGGGCCAACGTCCTGACTTTC
V: TRBV5-1; D: .; J: TRBJ2-1; size: .; CDR3: CTSSSTGLTGAVNNEQFF; DNA: TGCACCAGCAGCTCTACCGGACTAACGGGAGCGGTGAACAATGAGCAGTTCTTC
V: TRBV5-8; D: .; J: TRBJ2-2; size: once; CDR3: CASSWGINTRELFF; DNA: TGTGCCAGCAGCTGGGGGATTAACACAAGGGAGCTGTTTTTT
V: TRBV11-2; D: .; J: TRBJ2-7; size: .; CDR3: CDSSLNRTVSYDQYF; DNA: TGTGACAGCAGCTTAAATCGGACAGTATCCTACGATCAGTACTTC
V: TRBV28; D: .; J: TRBJ2-1; size: .; CDR3: CARSDYNEQFF; DNA: TGTGCCAGGAGTGATTACAATGAGCAGTTCTTC
V: TRBV30; D: TRBD1; J: TRBJ1-1; size: .; CDR3: CAWNLQGADTEAFF; DNA: TGTGCCTGGAATTTACAGGGGGCCGACACTGAAGCTTTCTTT
V: TRBV28; D: TRBD2; J: TRBJ2-3; size: .; CDR3: CASTSLRALAGRDPSRDTQYF; DNA: TGTGCCAGCACCTCGCTCCGGGCTCTAGCGGGACGGGACCCCTCAAGAGATACGCAGTATTTT
V: TRBV5-1; D: .; J: TRBJ2-2; size: .; CDR3: CVSSYPSRGSGELFF; DNA: TGCGTCAGCAGCTACCCGAGCCGGGGATCCGGGGAGCTGTTTTTT
V: TRBV11-1; D: .; J: TRBJ2-3; size: .; CDR3: CAGSEGWGLTDTQNF; DNA: TGTGCCGGCAGCGAAGGCTGGGGTTTGACAGATACGCAGAATTTT
V: TRBV29-1; D: .; J: TRBJ2-3; size: .; CDR3: CSVQIPSDTRHF; DNA: TGCAGCGTTCAAATCCCTAGCGACACTCGCCATTTT
V: TRBV11-2; D: .; J: TRBJ1-1; size: .; CDR3: CASSIGASNEAFF; DNA: TGTGCCAGCAGCATAGGGGCCTCTAATGAAGCTTTCTTT
V: TRBV6-5; D: TRBD2; J: TRBJ2-5; size: many; CDR3: CASRGLAGGETQYF; DNA: TGTGCCAGCAGGGGACTAGCGGGAGGAGAGACCCAGTACTTC
V: TRBV12-3/TRBV12-4; D: .; J: TRBJ1-2; size: .; CDR3: CASSFGGRDYGYTF; DNA: TGTGCCAGCAGTTTTGGGGGAAGGGACTATGGCTACACCTTC
V: TRBV4-1; D: .; J: TRBJ2-3; size: .; CDR3: CASSQDQRWADRQYF; DNA: TGCGCCAGCAGCCAGGATCAGAGGTGGGCAGATAGGCAGTATTTT
V: TRBV11-2; D: TRBD1; J: TRBJ2-1; size: many; CDR3: CASSLGTGDYNEQFF; DNA: TGTGCCAGCAGCTTAGGGACAGGGGATTACAATGAGCAGTTCTTC
V: TRBV11-3; D: .; J: TRBJ2-1; size: .; CDR3: CTSRPTGVNEQFF; DNA: TGTACTAGCAGACCCACAGGGGTCAATGAGCAGTTCTTC
V: TRBV6-5; D: .; J: TRBJ2-6; size: .; CDR3: CASSRGGGANVLTF; DNA: TGTGCCAGCAGCAGAGGAGGGGGGGCCAACGTCCTGACTTTC
V: TRBV7-8; D: .; J: TRBJ2-4; size: .; CDR3: CASSLGRRGRENIQCF; DNA: TGTGCCAGCAGCTTAGGCCGAAGGGGGCGGGAGAACATTCAGTGCTTC
V: TRBV5-1; D: TRBD2; J: TRBJ2-1; size: many; CDR3: CASNIAPGGVNEQFF; DNA: TGCGCCAGCAACATTGCACCCGGGGGGGTCAATGAGCAGTTCTTC
V: TRBV11-2; D: .; J: TRBJ2-3; size: many; CDR3: CASSLGRGSRGTDTQYF; DNA: TGTGCCAGCAGCTTAGGGCGAGGTAGCCGGGGCACAGATACGCAGTATTTT
V: TRBV28; D: .; J: TRBJ1-3; size: .; CDR3: CASTLVTLSGNTIYF; DNA: TGTGCCAGCACCCTAGTGACTCTCTCTGGAAACACCATATATTTT
V: TRBV12-5; D: TRBD2; J: TRBJ2-1; size: many; CDR3: CASGLRLAGGRDEQFF; DNA: TGTGCTAGTGGTTTGCGACTAGCGGGAGGAAGGGATGAGCAGTTCTTC
V: TRBV11-2; D: .; J: TRBJ1-1; size: .; CDR3: CASSLDMAFGGFTEDFF; DNA: TGTGCCAGCAGCTTAGATATGGCGTTCGGGGGTTTCACTGAAGATTTCTTT
V: TRBV11-3; D: .; J: TRBJ2-1; size: .; CDR3: CASSHRNRNNEQFF; DNA: TGTGCCAGCAGCCACCGGAACAGAAACAATGAGCAGTTCTTT
V: TRBV30; D: TRBD1; J: TRBJ1-5; size: .; CDR3: CAWSGGMTGGISNQPQHF; DNA: TGTGCCTGGAGTGGGGGGATGACAGGGGGAATCAGCAATCAGCCCCAGCATTTT
V: TRBV4-1; D: .; J: TRBJ2-3; size: many; CDR3: CASSQPAFPDTQYF; DNA: TGCGCCAGCAGCCAACCCGCCTTCCCCGATACGCAGTATTTT
V: TRBV6-5; D: .; J: TRBJ2-2; size: once; CDR3: CVSSPGLVNGELFF; DNA: TGTGTCAGCAGTCCGGGGCTAGTGAACGGGGAGCTGTTTTTT
V: TRBV5-1; D: .; J: TRBJ2-3; size: .; CDR3: CASSLSGVSTDTQYF; DNA: TGCGCCAGCAGCTTATCCGGGGTTAGCACAGATACGCAGTATTTT
V: TRBV11-2; D: .; J: TRBJ2-5; size: once; CDR3: CASNSQRIVQETQYF; DNA: TGTGCCAGCAACTCCCAGAGGATAGTGCAAGAGACCCAGTACTTC
V: TRBV20-1; D: TRBD1; J: TRBJ2-5; size: .; CDR3: CSARATGGYVQETQYF; DNA: TGCAGTGCTAGGGCGACAGGGGGCTACGTCCAAGAGACCCAGTACTTC
V: TRBV11-2; D: .; J: TRBJ2-7; size: .; CDR3: CASSFSYDEQYF; DNA: TGTGCCAGCAGCTTTTCTTACGACGAACAGTACTTC
V: TRBV11-2; D: .; J: TRBJ1-1; size: .; CDR3: CVSSLVSQGWTEAFF; DNA: TGTGTCAGCAGCTTAGTCTCACAGGGATGGACTGAAGCTTTCTTT
V: TRBV10-3; D: TRBD1; J: TRBJ1-2; size: .; CDR3: CAISSDRGLYGYTF; DNA: TGTGCCATCAGCTCAGACAGGGGACTCTATGGCTACACCTTC
V: TRBV28; D: .; J: TRBJ2-7; size: .; CDR3: CASSLSGPRQGGEQYF; DNA: TGTGCCAGCAGTTTATCTGGACCCAGGCAGGGTGGCGAGCAGTACTTC
V: TRBV12-3/TRBV12-4; D: .; J: TRBJ2-6; size: many; CDR3: CASNIDGSGANVLTF; DNA: TGTGCCAGCAACATAGACGGCTCTGGGGCCAACGTCCTGACTTTC
V: TRBV4-1; D: .; J: TRBJ2-1; size: .; CDR3: CASSLQREEYNEPFF; DNA: TGCGCCAGCAGCCTCCAGCGTGAGGAGTACAATGAACCGTTCTTC
V: TRBV6-2/TRBV6-3; D: TRBD2; J: TRBJ2-1; size: many; CDR3: CASHRLADSYNEQFF; DNA: TGTGCCAGCCACAGACTAGCGGACTCCTACAATGAGCAGTTCTTC
V: TRBV6-5; D: TRBD1; J: TRBJ2-7; size: .; CDR3: CASSPDRVSSYEQYF; DNA: TGTGCCAGCAGCCCGGACAGGGTCTCCTCCTACGAGCAGTACTTC
V: TRBV29-1; D: .; J: TRBJ1-2; size: once; CDR3: CSVVLPGLNCGYTF; DNA: TGTAGCGTCGTCCTCCCAGGGCTTAACTGTGGCTACACCTTC
V: TRBV10-3; D: TRBD2; J: TRBJ2-1; size: .; CDR3: CAISETSGINEQFF; DNA: TGTGCCATCAGTGAAACTAGCGGGATTAATGAGCAGTTCTTC
V: TRBV30; D: .; J: TRBJ1-1; size: .; CDR3: CAWRRGAQNTEAFF; DNA: TGTGCCTGGAGAAGAGGGGCGCAGAACACTGAAGCTTTCTTT
V: TRBV7-9; D: .; J: TRBJ2-1; size: .; CDR3: CASSLPSSYNEQFF; DNA: TGTGCCAGCAGCTTGCCTAGCTCCTACAATGAGCAGTTCTTC
V: TRBV11-2; D: TRBD2; J: TRBJ2-1; size: .; CDR3: CAGSSVAGGYGNEQFF; DNA: TGTGCCGGCAGCTCAGTAGCGGGAGGTTATGGTAATGAGCAGTTCTTC
V: TRBV6-1; D: TRBD2; J: TRBJ2-1; size: .; CDR3: CASSKEGLARDNEQFF; DNA: TGTGCCAGCAGTAAAGAGGGACTAGCGCGAGACAATGAGCAGTTCTTC
V: TRBV5-4; D: TRBD2; J: TRBJ2-5; size: many; CDR3: CASSTKTSGQETQYF; DNA: TGTGCCAGCAGCACTAAGACTAGCGGGCAAGAGACCCAGTACTTC
V: TRBV7-2; D: .; J: TRBJ2-7; size: .; CDR3: CASSSREFGLYEQYF; DNA: TGTGCCAGCAGCTCAAGGGAATTTGGGTTATACGAGCAGTACTTC
V: TRBV2; D: .; J: TRBJ2-7; size: .; CDR3: CASNWRGVSYEQYF; DNA: TGTGCCAGCAATTGGCGAGGAGTCTCCTACGAGCAGTACTTC
V: TRBV5-1; D: .; J: TRBJ2-6; size: few; CDR3: CASSPAGANVLTF; DNA: TGCGCCAGCAGTCCGGCTGGGGCCAACGTCCTGACTTTC
V: TRBV5-5; D: TRBD2; J: TRBJ2-1; size: .; CDR3: CASSSSTSGFENEQFF; DNA: TGCGCCAGCAGTTCCTCGACTAGCGGGTTTGAAAATGAGCAGTTCTTC
V: TRBV4-2; D: .; J: TRBJ2-7; size: many; CDR3: CASSQDPKGGVVYEQYF; DNA: TGTGCCAGCAGCCAAGATCCCAAAGGAGGGGTAGTCTACGAGCAGTACTTC
V: TRBV11-2; D: .; J: TRBJ1-1; size: many; CDR3: CASSLGSANTEAFF; DNA: TGTGCCAGCAGCTTAGGGTCGGCGAACACTGAAGCTTTCTTT
V: TRBV10-3; D: .; J: TRBJ2-7; size: few; CDR3: CAISESPYEQYF; DNA: TGTGCCATCAGTGAGTCCCCCTACGAGCAGTACTTC
V: TRBV6-2/TRBV6-3; D: TRBD2; J: TRBJ2-7; size: .; CDR3: CASRGGGRAGDQYF; DNA: TGTGCCAGCAGAGGGGGCGGGAGGGCCGGTGACCAGTACTTC